What follows is one TCR beta chain and its context. Its specificity is not known. The entry originates in a study of T cell repertoires in cytomegalovirus infection. Whole-study context: It can be stated that public TCR beta signatures indicated CMV infection as well as a matching HLA type. General study findings and limits: Public TCR beta family frequency separated CMV-and-HLA carriers, including in an independent cohort. HLA-C-restricted TCR beta clonotypes specific for CMV led the ex vivo response.

Per the germline V gene, CDR1 is SGHTA and CDR2 is FQGNSA. This CDR3 is built from 17 residues. The V gene lost 6 bases and the J gene lost 0 bases, with 18 bases spanning the gap. TCRdb passed the reads through MiXCR, listing each CDR3 protein once. Among around 450,000 distinct CDR3 sequences listed, roughly a third were seen once. J is TRBJ1-5 and V is TRBV7-2; D gene ambiguous. Input material: PBMCs. The receptor was isolated from a human donor in good health (CMV status not recorded). Some clones in this sample may be carry-over from other donors' samples. In DNA, the CDR3 is TGTGCCAGCAGTACGCTTGAAGCCCGATATAGCAATCAGCCCCAGCATTTT. Translation gives CASSTLEARYSNQPQHF.